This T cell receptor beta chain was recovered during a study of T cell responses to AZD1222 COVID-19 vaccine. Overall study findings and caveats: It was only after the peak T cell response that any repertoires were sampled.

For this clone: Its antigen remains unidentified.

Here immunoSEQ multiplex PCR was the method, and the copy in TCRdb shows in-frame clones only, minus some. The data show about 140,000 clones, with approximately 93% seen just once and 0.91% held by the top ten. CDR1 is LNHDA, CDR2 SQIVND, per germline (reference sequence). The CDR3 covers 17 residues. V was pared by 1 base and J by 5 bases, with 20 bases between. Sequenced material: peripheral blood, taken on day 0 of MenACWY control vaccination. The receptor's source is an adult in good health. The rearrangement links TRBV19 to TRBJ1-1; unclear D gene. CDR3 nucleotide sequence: TGTGCCAGTAGTATAGGTCGTCCAGTCCATGAACAAACTGAAGCTTTCTTT. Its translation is CASSIGRPVHEQTEAFF. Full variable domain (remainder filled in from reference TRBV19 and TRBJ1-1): DGGITQSPKYLFRKEGQNVTLSCEQNLNHDAMYWYRQDPGQGLRLIYYSQIVNDFQKGDIAEGYSVSREKKESFPLTVTSAQKNPTAFYLCASSIGRPVHEQTEAFFGQGTRLTVV.